This TCR beta chain is drawn from a study of human CD8 memory T cell subsets. The authors made TCR beta libraries using UMI-labeled 5' RACE. With the 5' RACE reads reprocessed, TCRdb shows one record per CDR3 protein and no DNA. This sample's clone table lists about 6,500 distinct CDR3 sequences. The sequence was collected from a human donor in good health. The sequenced material came from CD8+ stem-like memory T cells (TSCM and TCM) sorted from PBMCs. Subset defined: stem-like memory CD8 T cells (TSTEM), CCR7+ PD-1- TIGIT-.

CDR3 region: CASSQEWTQGDEQFF. The chain combines TRBV4-1 with TRBJ2-1; the D call from TCRdb, TRBD1, cannot be confirmed without DNA. CDR3 size: 15 residues. Germline CDR1 reads MGHRA; CDR2 reads YSYEKL.